One and the same sample provided the 14 T cell receptor beta chains below, sequenced in a study of CD8 T cells in ankylosing spondylitis. MiXCR was run by TCRdb on the 5' RACE reads, yielding one entry per CDR3 protein. Of 50,000 or so distinct CDR3 sequences in the sample, approximately 8% are singletons; the top ten hold around 8.5%. Material: blood, either unsorted or a sorted T cell fraction (not recorded which). These receptors were collected from a female donor with ankylosing spondylitis or in good health (not recorded which).

By frequency in the sample, this clonotype is medium-sized. The V gene is TRBV4-3, the J gene TRBJ1-1, with TRBD1 as a possible D gene (6 bases). The length of the CDR3 is 15 residues. V lost 3 bases and J 5 bases, leaving 16 bases between the germline ends. CDR1 is LGHNA, CDR2 YSLEER, per germline. CDR3: CASSQQFGGETEAFF. CDR3 coding DNA: TGCGCCAGCAGCCAGCAGTTTGGGGGCGAGACTGAAGCTTTCTTT.

This clonotype was seen ten or more times. V usage is TRBV5-1 and J usage is TRBJ2-7, with no clear D. Germline V gene lookup returns CDR1 SGHRS and CDR2 YFSETQ. The CDR3 has 14 amino acids. V shed 1 base and J shed 1 base, with 9 bases lying between them. Here the CDR3 DNA reads TGCGCCAGCAGCTTGAGGCCGCCTTCCTACGAGCAGTACTTC. It codes for CASSLRPPSYEQYF.

This clonotype was seen at least ten times. V gene TRBV29-1 combines with J gene TRBJ1-3; D gene unclear. This CDR3 spans 13 amino acids. V lost 3 bases and J lost 4, with 10 bases in between. CDR1 and CDR2 from the germline V gene are SQVTM and ANQGSEA. DNA for the CDR3: TGCAGCGTTGACGAAGGGTCCGGAAACACCATATATTTT. This translates into CSVDEGSGNTIYF.

This clonotype was seen only a few times. The chain combines TRBV6-2 or TRBV6-3 with TRBJ2-6; 8 bases match TRBD1. Germline V lookup: CDR1 MNHEY, CDR2 SVGEGT. J gave up 1 base and V 11 bases, and 22 bases lay outside the gene matches. CDR3 length equals 20 residues. The CDR3 region has the DNA TGTGCCGGAGGACCCCGCTGGCCGGGACAGGTTTCTTCTGGGGCCAACGTCCTGACTTTC. This encodes CAGGPRWPGQVSSGANVLTF.

This clonotype was counted at least ten times. The DNA for the CDR3 is TGCAGTGCTTATAGCAGTGAGAACACCGGGGAGCTGTTTTTT. As protein: CSAYSSENTGELFF. The chain couples TRBV20-1 to TRBJ2-2; D remains ambiguous. The germline V and J ends were trimmed by 5 bases and 1 base, with 11 bases remaining between them. Germline-derived CDR1 and CDR2 are DFQATT and SNEGSKA (reference sequence). This CDR3 spans 14 amino acids.

The table lists this clonotype with many counts. The chain links TRBV5-5 to TRBJ2-3; either TRBD1 or TRBD2 may fit D (5 bases each). V lost 0 bases to trimming and J lost 6 bases, with 14 bases between them. Germline V lookup: CDR1 SGHKS, CDR2 YYEKEE (reference sequence). The CDR3 runs 15 residues. The CDR3: CASSLEVGRGDTQYF. As DNA, the CDR3 is TGTGCCAGCAGCTTGGAGGTGGGACGTGGGGATACGCAGTATTTT.

Many counts were recorded for this clonotype. The gene calls are TRBV28 and TRBJ1-2; D is unclear. CDR1 is MDHEN, CDR2 SYDVKM, per germline. The V end lost 5 bases, the J end lost 0 bases, and 16 bases lay between the germline ends. The CDR3 sequence is 16 residues long. CDR3 DNA: TGTGCCAGCAGTCCTACAACCTTAATATCTAACTATGGCTACACCTTC. This translates into CASSPTTLISNYGYTF.

There are many counts of this clonotype. The chain is built from TRBV3-1 and TRBJ2-3; perhaps TRBD2 as D (6 bases). Trimming stripped 2 bases from V and 5 bases from J, with 11 bases between. The CDR3 has 14 residues. CDR1 is LGHDT and CDR2 is YNNKEL in the germline V gene (reference sequence). In DNA form, the CDR3 reads TGTGCCAGCAGCCAATCGCCGGGAGAAGATACGCAGTATTTT. Amino acid sequence: CASSQSPGEDTQYF.

This clonotype was counted at least ten times. CDR3 protein: CASSAGTSALGTQYF. In DNA form, the CDR3 reads TGTGCCAGCAGTGCCGGGACTAGCGCTCTTGGGACCCAGTACTTC. The gene calls are TRBV6-1 and TRBJ2-5, with 10 nucleotides matching TRBD2. The CDR3 totals 15 residues. Trimming took 4 bases from V and 7 from J; bases not matched to a gene: 9. From germline, CDR1 is MNHNS and CDR2 SASEGT.

This clonotype was observed at least ten times. The chain links TRBV4-2 to TRBJ2-3; 10 positions match TRBD2. Germline V lookup: CDR1 LGHNA, CDR2 YNFKEQ. The CDR3 length is 17 residues. V was clipped by 1 base and J by 0 bases; unmatched bases: 4. CDR3: CASSQGTSGGSTDTQYF. The CDR3 DNA reads as TGTGCCAGCAGCCAAGGGACTAGCGGAGGGAGCACAGATACGCAGTATTTT.

This clonotype was seen repeatedly, ten times or more. This rearrangement joins TRBV4-2 to TRBJ2-4, with unresolved D. Germline CDR1 reads LGHNA; CDR2 reads YNFKEQ. The CDR3 length is 13 residues. V was shortened by 0 bases and J by 6 bases, with 6 bases between the two germline ends. CDR3 in amino acids: CASSQEKGNIQYF. CDR3 bases: TGTGCCAGCAGCCAAGAGAAGGGAAACATTCAGTACTTC.

This clonotype was seen many times. This chain joins TRBV7-8 and TRBJ1-4; TRBD1 agrees at 7 bases. The CDR3 totals 14 residues. Per germline, CDR1 SGHVS and CDR2 FQNEAQ. V lost 6 bases to trimming and J lost 8 bases; unmatched junction nucleotides: 9. CDR3 loop: CASRPPGTAEKLFF. CDR3 sequence (DNA): TGTGCCAGCAGACCTCCGGGGACAGCGGAAAAACTGTTTTTT. Looking up the rest from reference TRBV7-8 and TRBJ1-4 gives the full variable domain: GAGVSQSPRYKVAKRGQDVALRCDPISGHVSLFWYQQALGQGPEFLTYFQNEAQLDKSGLPSDRFFAERPEGSVSTLKIQRTQQEDSAVYLCASRPPGTAEKLFFGSGTQLSVL.

This clonotype was picked up many times. The J gene is TRBJ2-2, the V gene TRBV7-9; tentatively, D is TRBD1 (6 bases). The CDR3 extends over 17 amino acids. CDR1 is SEHNR, CDR2 FQNEAQ, per germline (reference sequence). Trimming removed 4 bases from V and 8 bases from J, with 23 bases in between. The CDR3 protein is CASSYTGYAFGEGELFF. Here the CDR3 DNA reads TGTGCCAGCAGCTACACAGGGTACGCCTTCGGCGAGGGGGAGCTGTTTTTT.

The table lists this clonotype with many counts. The chain carries TRBV9 and TRBJ1-5, with D tentatively TRBD1 (5 bases). Germline CDR1 and CDR2: SGDLS and YYNGEE. Between the trimmed V and J ends, which lost 4 bases and 6 bases, there was a span of 11 bases. There are 13 residues in the CDR3. CDR3 protein: CASSTREGQPQHF. CDR3 sequence (DNA): TGTGCCAGCAGCACCAGGGAGGGTCAGCCCCAGCATTTT.